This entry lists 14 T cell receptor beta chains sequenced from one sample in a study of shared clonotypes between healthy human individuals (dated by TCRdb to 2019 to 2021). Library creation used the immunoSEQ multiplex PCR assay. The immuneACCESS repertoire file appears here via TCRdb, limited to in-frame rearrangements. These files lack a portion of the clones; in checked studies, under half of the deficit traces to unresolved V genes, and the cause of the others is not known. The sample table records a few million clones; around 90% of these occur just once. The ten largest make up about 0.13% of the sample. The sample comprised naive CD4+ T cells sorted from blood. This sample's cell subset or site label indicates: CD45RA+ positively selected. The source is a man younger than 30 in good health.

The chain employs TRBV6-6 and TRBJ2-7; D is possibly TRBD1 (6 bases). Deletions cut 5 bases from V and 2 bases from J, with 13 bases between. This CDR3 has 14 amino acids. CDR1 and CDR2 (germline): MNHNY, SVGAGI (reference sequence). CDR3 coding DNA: TGTGCCAGCAGTCCCTCAGGGGCGACCTACGAGCAGTACTTC. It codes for CASSPSGATYEQYF.

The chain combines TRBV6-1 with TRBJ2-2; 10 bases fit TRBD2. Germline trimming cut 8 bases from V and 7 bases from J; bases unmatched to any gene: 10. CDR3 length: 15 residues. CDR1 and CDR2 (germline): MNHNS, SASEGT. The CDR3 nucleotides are TGTGCCAGCTGGAGCGGGAGGGCCGGAAACGGGGAGCTGTTTTTT. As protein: CASWSGRAGNGELFF.

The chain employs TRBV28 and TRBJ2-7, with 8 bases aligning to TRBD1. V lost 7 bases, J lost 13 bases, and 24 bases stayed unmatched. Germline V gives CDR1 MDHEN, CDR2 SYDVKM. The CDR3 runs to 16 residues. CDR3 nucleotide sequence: TGTGCCAGCACTGCGGCTAGGGACAGGCCCAACATACGGGTATACTTC. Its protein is CASTAARDRPNIRVYF.

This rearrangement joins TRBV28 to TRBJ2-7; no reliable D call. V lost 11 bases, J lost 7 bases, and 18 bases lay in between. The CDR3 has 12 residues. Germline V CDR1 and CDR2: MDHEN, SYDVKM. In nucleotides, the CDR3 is TGTGCCTCCCTGACGGATCCTTGGGAGCAGTACTTC. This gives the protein CASLTDPWEQYF.

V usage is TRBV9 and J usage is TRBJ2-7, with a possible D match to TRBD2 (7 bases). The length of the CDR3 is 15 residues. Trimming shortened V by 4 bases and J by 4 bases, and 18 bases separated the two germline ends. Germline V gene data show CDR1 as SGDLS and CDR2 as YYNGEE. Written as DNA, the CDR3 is TGTGCCAGCAGCCCGGAGGTACGGGGGGCGTACGAGCAGTACTTC. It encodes CASSPEVRGAYEQYF. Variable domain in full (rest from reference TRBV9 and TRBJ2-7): DSGVTQTPKHLITATGQRVTLRCSPRSGDLSVYWYQQSLDQGLQFLIQYYNGEERAKGNILERFSAQQFPDLHSELNLSSLELGDSALYFCASSPEVRGAYEQYFGPGTRLTVT.

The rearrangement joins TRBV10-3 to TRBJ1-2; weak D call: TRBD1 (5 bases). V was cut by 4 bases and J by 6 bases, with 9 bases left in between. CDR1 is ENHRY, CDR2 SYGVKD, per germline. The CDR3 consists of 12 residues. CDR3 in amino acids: CAISAGYDGYTF. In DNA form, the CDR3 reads TGTGCCATCAGTGCAGGGTATGATGGCTACACCTTC.

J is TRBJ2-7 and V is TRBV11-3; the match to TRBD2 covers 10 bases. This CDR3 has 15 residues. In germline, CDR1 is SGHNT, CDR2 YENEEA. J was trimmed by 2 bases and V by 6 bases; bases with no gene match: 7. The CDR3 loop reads CASSPGLADAYEQYF. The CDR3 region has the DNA TGTGCCAGCAGTCCCGGACTAGCGGATGCCTACGAGCAGTACTTC.

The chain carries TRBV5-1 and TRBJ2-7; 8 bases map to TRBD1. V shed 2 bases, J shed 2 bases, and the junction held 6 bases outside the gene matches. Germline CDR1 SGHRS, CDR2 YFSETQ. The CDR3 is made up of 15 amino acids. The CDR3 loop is CASSFMGTGPYEQYF. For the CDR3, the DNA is TGCGCCAGCAGCTTTATGGGGACAGGCCCCTACGAGCAGTACTTC.

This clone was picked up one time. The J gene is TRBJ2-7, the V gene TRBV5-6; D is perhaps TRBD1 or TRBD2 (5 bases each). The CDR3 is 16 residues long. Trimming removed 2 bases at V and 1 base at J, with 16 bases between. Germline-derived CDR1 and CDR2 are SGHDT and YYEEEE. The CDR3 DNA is TGTGCCAGCAGCTTTACGGGGCCAGGGCGGTCCTACGAGCAGTACTTC. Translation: CASSFTGPGRSYEQYF.

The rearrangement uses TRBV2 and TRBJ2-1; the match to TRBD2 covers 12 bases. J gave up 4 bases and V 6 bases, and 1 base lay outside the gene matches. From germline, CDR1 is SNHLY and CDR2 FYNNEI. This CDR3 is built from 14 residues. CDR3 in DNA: TGTGCCAGCAGGACTAGCGGGGGTTACAATGAGCAGTTCTTC. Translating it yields CASRTSGGYNEQFF.

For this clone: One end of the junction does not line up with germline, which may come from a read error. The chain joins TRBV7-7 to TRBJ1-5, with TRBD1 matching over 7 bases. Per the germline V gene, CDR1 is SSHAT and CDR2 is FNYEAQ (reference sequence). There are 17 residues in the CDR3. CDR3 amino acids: CASSPQPGGGSNQPQHF. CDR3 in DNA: TGTGCTAGCAGCCCCCAACCAGGGGGGGGGAGCAATCAGCCCCAGCATTTT.

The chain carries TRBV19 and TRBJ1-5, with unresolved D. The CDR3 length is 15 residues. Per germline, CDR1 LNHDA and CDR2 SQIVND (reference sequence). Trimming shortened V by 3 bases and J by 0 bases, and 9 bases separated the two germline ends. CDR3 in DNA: TGTGCCAGTAGTATGGACGGCTATAGCAATCAGCCCCAGCATTTT. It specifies CASSMDGYSNQPQHF.

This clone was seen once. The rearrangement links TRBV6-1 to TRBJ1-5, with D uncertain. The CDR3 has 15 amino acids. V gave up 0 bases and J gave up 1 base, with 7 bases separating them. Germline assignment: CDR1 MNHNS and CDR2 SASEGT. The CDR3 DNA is TGTGCCAGCAGTGAAGCGCGGCAGAGCAATCAGCCCCAGCATTTT. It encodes CASSEARQSNQPQHF.

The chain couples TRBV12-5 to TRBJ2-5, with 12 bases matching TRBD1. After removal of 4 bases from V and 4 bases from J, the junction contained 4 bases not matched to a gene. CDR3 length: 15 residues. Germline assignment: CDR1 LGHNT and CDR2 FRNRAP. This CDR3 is CASGSGTGGRETQYF. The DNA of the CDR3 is TGTGCTAGTGGTTCCGGGACAGGGGGCCGAGAGACCCAGTACTTC. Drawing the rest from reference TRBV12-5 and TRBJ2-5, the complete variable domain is DARVTQTPRHKVTEMGQEVTMRCQPILGHNTVFWYRQTMMQGLELLAYFRNRAPLDDSGMPKDRFSAEMPDATLATLKIQPSEPRDSAVYFCASGSGTGGRETQYFGPGTRLLVL.